The present TCR beta chain was sequenced within a study of OX40 agonist ivuxolimab in advanced cancers. V trimming: 0 bases; J trimming: 9 bases; junction bases outside the gene matches: 18. CDR3 size: 18 residues. The germline V gene encodes CDR1 SGHRS and CDR2 YFSETQ. Clones were read by immunoSEQ multiplex PCR, and TCRdb kept only the in-frame ones, dropping some. Among about 24,000 clones, about four fifths were seen once, and the ten largest hold around 15%. Sequenced material: CD4+ or CD8+ T cells sorted from blood, taken in a trial of the OX40 agonist ivuxolimab. The chain is built from TRBV5-1 and TRBJ2-1; 7 bases align to TRBD2. The receptor comes from an adult with an advanced solid tumor such as melanoma, head and neck, liver or kidney cancer. In nucleotides, the CDR3 is TGCGCCAGCAGCTTGGAAGGTGGAACTCCCTACCGCGGGGGTGAGCAGTTCTTC. Protein: CASSLEGGTPYRGGEQFF.